One T cell receptor beta chain is described in this entry. Its antigen remains unidentified. Germline V lookup: CDR1 SGHRS, CDR2 YFSETQ. V shed 5 bases and J 3 bases; nucleotides not matched to a gene: 4. The CDR3 covers 13 residues. The data derive from a study of follicular helper T cells after annual influenza vaccination. Overall study findings and caveats: Most later recoveries of Day 7 ICOS+CD38+ clones were ICOS-CD38- cTfh. Recurrent ICOS+CD38+ cTfh clonotypes included tetramer and AIM influenza-specific ones.

Some clones are missing from TCRdb's copy, which holds only in-frame ones; the method was immunoSEQ multiplex PCR. The sample lists several thousand clones, about 77% occurring once. Time point denoted: 2014-2015 season, pre-vaccination. Subjects lived in the community and lacked influenza vaccine within the prior 6 months. The TCR sequence derives from an adult who received the influenza vaccine. Sequences were derived from CXCR5+ CD38- circulating T follicular helper cells from blood, sampled on the day of influenza vaccination. Noted subset: circulating Tfh, non-naive CD4+CXCR5+PD-1+ (ICOS+CD38+ or ICOS-CD38-). V is TRBV5-1 and J is TRBJ2-7, with 8 positions matching TRBD2. The CDR3 sequence is CASRPGTSYEQYF. The CDR3 nucleotides read TGCGCCAGCAGACCCGGGACTAGCTACGAGCAGTACTTC. The variable domain in full, completed from reference TRBV5-1 and TRBJ2-7, reads KAGVTQTPRYLIKTRGQQVTLSCSPISGHRSVSWYQQTPGQGLQFLFEYFSETQRNKGNFPGRFSGRQFSNSRSEMNVSTLELGDSALYLCASRPGTSYEQYFGPGTRLTVT.